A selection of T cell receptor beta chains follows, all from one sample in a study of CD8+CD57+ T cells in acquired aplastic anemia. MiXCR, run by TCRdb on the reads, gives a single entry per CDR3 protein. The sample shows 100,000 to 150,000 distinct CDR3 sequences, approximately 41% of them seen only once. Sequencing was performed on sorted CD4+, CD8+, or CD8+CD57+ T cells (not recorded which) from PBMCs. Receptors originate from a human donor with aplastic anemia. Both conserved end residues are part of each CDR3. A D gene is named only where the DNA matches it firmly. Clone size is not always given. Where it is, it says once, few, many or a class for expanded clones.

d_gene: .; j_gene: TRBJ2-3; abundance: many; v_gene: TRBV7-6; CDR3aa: CASSLGVGDTQYF; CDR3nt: TGTGCCAGCAGCTTAGGTGTGGGAGATACGCAGTATTTT
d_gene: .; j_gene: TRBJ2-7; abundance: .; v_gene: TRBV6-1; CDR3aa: CASSEAALSYYEQYF; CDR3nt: TGTGCCAGCAGTGAAGCGGCCCTGTCCTATTACGAGCAGTACTTC
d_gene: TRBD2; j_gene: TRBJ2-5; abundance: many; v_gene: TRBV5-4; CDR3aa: CASSQGLAGSETQYF; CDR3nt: TGTGCCAGCAGCCAGGGACTAGCGGGGTCGGAGACCCAGTACTTC
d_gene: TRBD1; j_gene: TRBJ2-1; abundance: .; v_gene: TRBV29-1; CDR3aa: CSGEDRGQYEQFF; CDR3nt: TGCAGCGGGGAGGACAGGGGGCAATATGAGCAGTTCTTC
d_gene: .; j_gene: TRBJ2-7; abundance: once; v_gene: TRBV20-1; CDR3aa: CSARGSLTSGAYEQYF; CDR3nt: TGCAGTGCTAGAGGGTCCTTGACTAGTGGTGCTTACGAGCAGTACTTC
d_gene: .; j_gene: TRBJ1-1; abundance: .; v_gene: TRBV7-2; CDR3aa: CASSQDATANTEAFF; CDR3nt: TGTGCCAGCAGCCAGGATGCAACGGCGAACACTGAAGCTTTCTTT
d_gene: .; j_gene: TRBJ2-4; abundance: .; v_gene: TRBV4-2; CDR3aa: CASSQIGGGQSKNIQYF; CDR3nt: TGTGCCAGCAGCCAAATAGGAGGGGGGCAATCCAAAAACATTCAGTACTTC
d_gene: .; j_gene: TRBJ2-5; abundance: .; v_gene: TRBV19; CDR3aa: CAGTPRQGGGETQYF; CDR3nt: TGTGCCGGTACCCCTCGACAGGGAGGAGGAGAGACCCAGTACTTC
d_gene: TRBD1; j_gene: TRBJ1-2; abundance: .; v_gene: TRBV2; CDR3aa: CASSLYGQGGYTF; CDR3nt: TGTGCCAGCAGCCTTTACGGACAGGGAGGCTACACCTTC
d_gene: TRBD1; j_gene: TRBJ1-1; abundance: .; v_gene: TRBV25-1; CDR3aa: CASSPRTGNTNTEAFF; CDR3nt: TGTGCCAGCAGTCCAAGGACAGGGAATACGAACACTGAAGCTTTCTTT